This T cell receptor beta chain emerged from a study of PD-1 blockade in classical Hodgkin lymphoma. Exposure to brentuximab vedotin varied, and each patient had relapsed following autologous stem cell transplantation. The length of the CDR3 is 17 residues. V gave up 7 bases and J gave up 0 bases, with 21 bases separating them. The germline CDR1 and CDR2 sequences are LNHDA and SQIVND (reference sequence). Concerning this clone itself: No antigen is known for it.

Study-wide results and caveats: Patients who began taking nivolumab under 1 year after ASCT were left out. Newly diagnosed patients reportedly had lower baseline TCR diversity than healthy donors.

Assay used: immunoSEQ multiplex PCR; TCRdb lists only in-frame clones, some missing. The sample has around 23,000 clones; roughly 75% are singletons. The chain links TRBV19 to TRBJ1-1, with D tentatively TRBD1 (5 bases). This receptor was obtained from a human donor with classical Hodgkin lymphoma. The material sequenced was peripheral blood mononuclear cells (PBMCs), taken before the second cycle of nivolumab. The CDR3 region has the DNA TGTGCCAGTAAACTGGGTCCTGGGGGTGCAATGAACACTGAAGCTTTCTTT. Translation: CASKLGPGGAMNTEAFF.